This record covers a single TCR beta chain. Which antigen it targets is not known. Base qualities were left out, and no much larger clone turns up one base away. Systemically healthy Caucasian individuals from Russia, 39 in total and aged roughly 6 to 100 years, were included as donors. Ten milliliters of peripheral blood were drawn from each donor into EDTA-treated Vacutainer tubes. Ficoll-Paque density-gradient centrifugation was used to isolate PBMCs, with at least 6.5 million per sample. Trizol reagent was used to extract total RNA from the PBMCs, yielding at least 5.5 micrograms per sample. Naive CD45RAhigh/CD27high T cell percentages were measured by flow cytometry on a PBMC aliquot from every donor. Library prep was done by 5' RACE. Sequenced using an Illumina HiSeq 2500. A second PCR of roughly 7 to 12 cycles was performed with a sample-barcoded 5' primer and a J-beta primer mix. A template-switch 5' adaptor carrying 12 random nucleotides introduced a unique molecular identifier onto each TCR beta cDNA molecule. Each sample yielded at least 2.5 million CDR3-containing paired-end reads. First-strand cDNA was synthesized from all RNA with the Mint cDNA synthesis kit, primed by a TRBC-specific oligonucleotide. After uracil-DNA glycosylase treatment, a first 18-cycle PCR used universal primers M1SS and BC2_uni_R on all cDNA. For the original study's pipeline: For normalization, 1 million high-quality reads, each with a distinct molecular identifier, were randomly selected from each sample. Instead of being binned into consensus sequences, reads that shared molecular identifiers were thrown out. MiTCR, set to a Q25 quality threshold and the strictest error-elimination algorithm, was used for CDR3 identification, clonotype clustering and error correction. Lower-bound total TCR beta diversity was estimated with a nonparametric unseen species model using Euler transformation. The raw public reads went through TCRdb reprocessing: fastp at Q25, MiXCR clone calling, in-frame beta chains kept. Every CDR3 protein is listed once, alongside the most common genes and DNA of its rows. The V and J calls and clone size come from TCRdb's table, not from the authors' own analysis. This sample gives about 930,000 distinct CDR3 sequences in total; about 29% of them show up just once. The ten largest make up roughly 10% of the sample.

This entry is derived from a study of blood T cells in healthy people across ages (dated by TCRdb to 2014 to 2015). Some background on the complete study: In model experiments, roughly one uniquely barcoded TCR beta cDNA molecule per two T cells was captured by template switching. Age-related changes in TCR beta repertoire diversity were measured in the study by deep sequencing normalized with unique cDNA molecular identifiers. Donors were grouped into four age groups: young (average roughly 15 years), middle-aged (around 39), aged (about 60) and long-lived (just over 80). For two donors (one aged 18 to 29 and one aged 80 or older), the study analyzed two additional independent replicas of 1 million unique cDNA reads from the same blood draw.

Study-wide conclusions, independent of this receptor: Compared with the aged group, the long-lived group had more naive CD4+ T cells, fewer expanded clones and increased TCR diversity, suggesting age selection. Estimates of total diversity based on one million sequenced T cells were considered lower bounds and underestimates. Conclusive comparison of naive and antigen-experienced compartments was prevented by the profiling of bulk unsorted PBMCs. Donor CMV infection status was unknown, potentially confounding age-related changes in expanded clonotypes. As age increased, observed TCR beta diversity per million T cells dropped in a roughly linear way, and a significant reduction was already evident by age around 41. The percentage of naive T cells measured by flow cytometry correlated strongly with observed TCR beta diversity.

Another study also made use of these data, one on T cells of mothers and their children. The other study reports the following: Donors were nine systemically healthy Caucasian individuals: three mothers and their six children. cDNA synthesis used all of the extracted RNA, with approximately 1.4 ug of RNA in each 15 ul reaction. In the second PCR, sample barcodes and 2-4 random nucleotides were introduced via the M1S primer. More than 8.5 million TCR beta CDR3 reads were obtained from each mother, and about 3 million reads were obtained from each child. TCR recombination output is similarly shaped by thymic selection in related and unrelated pairs, with a minor effect exerted by inherited differences. Normalized repertoire overlap was always slightly but never significantly higher in related than unrelated mother-child pairs. With a sensitivity of about 100 clones per million clonotypes, no persistent microchimeric T cell clones were detected. In the study, deep NGS was used to compare the TCR beta repertoires of mothers and children, and features distinguishing related mother-child pairs from unrelated individuals were sought. The mean age was 40 +/- 4 years for the mothers and roughly 11 +/- 4 years for the children. After adapters were ligated using NEBNext reagents, the libraries underwent 100+100 nt paired-end sequencing on an Illumina HiSeq 2000. To avoid cross-contamination, the mother libraries and the child libraries were prepared a month apart and sequenced in separate runs. Each donor had between roughly 450,000 and 2,300,000 distinct TCR beta clonotypes identified. Naive TCR beta clonotypes were estimated from low-frequency clonotypes matched to each donor's FACS-determined naive share, without sorting.

Sequences were obtained from blood. This clonotype was sampled from a middle-aged woman in good health.

The CDR3 reads CSERHPLNTEAFF. Read as DNA, the sequence is TGCAGTGAGAGGCACCCGCTAAACACTGAAGCTTTCTTT. The chain employs TRBV20-1 and TRBJ1-1; the D gene lacks a confident call. V is clipped by 7 bases and J by 2 bases, and the sequence between their germline boundaries is 14 bases long. From the cysteine through the phenylalanine, the CDR3 covers 13 amino acids. Of the read, only the CDR3 DNA is kept; its 39 bases are in frame from base 1. CDR1 is given as DFQATT and CDR2 as SNEGSKA, both from the germline V gene (reference sequence).